This TCR beta chain was captured in a study of early T cells in non-severe SARS-CoV-2 infection (dated by TCRdb to 2020 to 2022). A note on the overall study: Because TCR sequencing relied on bulk RNA taken from unsorted whole blood, pairing of alpha and beta chains was not possible.

The protocol used for the library was 5' RACE. The instrument given in TCRdb is NextSeq 500. The TCR library protocol attached unique molecular identifiers to individual cDNA molecules to correct for sequencing error and PCR bias. TCR alpha and beta chains were both sequenced, and the abundances of alpha and beta sequences in each sample were closely correlated with each other. On the authors' methods: Decombinator V4 was used to perform V gene, J gene and CDR3 annotation of TCR sequences. Expanded TCRs were defined as changing significantly between any two time points under a Poisson model with p below 0.0001. TCR abundances were normalised to the total number of TCRs sequenced in each sample and reported as counts per million. TRAV1-2 paired with TRAJ12, TRAJ20 or TRAJ33 defined MAIT TCRs, while TRAV10 paired with TRAJ18 defined iNKT TCRs. VDJdb, accessed on 1 November 2021, was searched for TCRs annotated for CMV, EBV and SARS-CoV-2, and TCRs annotated for more than one antigen were excluded. TCRdb trimmed the raw reads at Q25, called clones with MiXCR and kept productive beta chains. Entries that share a CDR3 protein sequence are merged under the most common genes and DNA. It is TCRdb's table, rather than the study itself, that gives the V and J calls and clone size. Counted in this sample were 50,000 to 65,000 distinct CDR3 sequences; roughly 7.6% of them appeared once. In total, the top ten clones hold about 11% of the sample.

V ends up 10 bases short and J 4 bases short, with an unmatched junction base count of 2. Including cysteine and phenylalanine, the CDR3 has 11 amino acids. Only CDR3 DNA is held: 33 bases, read in frame from base 1. The germline V gene (reference sequence) gives CDR1 as SEHNR and CDR2 as FQNEAQ. On the study overall, not on this receptor specifically: Matching against VDJdb was skewed toward anti-spike CD8 responses, likely underestimated virus-specific expansions, and missed private and CD4 specificities.

This clonotype was seen at least ten times. The antigen this receptor binds is unknown. Base quality data are lacking; no much larger clone is found one base away. The study was a case-control design nested within a healthcare worker cohort in London, UK, with weekly nasopharyngeal swab PCR tests and blood sampling. Healthcare workers were recruited between 23 and 31 March 2020, during the week of the UK lockdown, and were followed weekly for up to about 16 weeks. The specimen was whole blood, collected at baseline. The origin of this receptor is an adult who was a healthcare worker with PCR-confirmed SARS-CoV-2 infection or an uninfected control (not recorded which). The V and J segments used are TRBV7-9 and TRBJ2-7, and 9 junctional nucleotides match TRBD1. The CDR3 region has the sequence CATGQGYEQYF. DNA sequence: TGTGCCACTGGACAGGGGTACGAGCAGTACTTC.